Described below is a single TCR beta chain sequence and its context. Trimming cost V 4 bases and J 2 bases, with 6 bases left between them. Germline assignment: CDR1 SGHDT and CDR2 YYEEEE. The CDR3 totals 12 residues. This sample is part of a study of blood T cell repertoires in COVID-19. Study at large: COVID-19 samples collected from the United States, Italy and Spain covered acute and convalescent phases. T cells, B-cell-depleted T cells, or PBMCs provided the cDNA or gDNA that served as material.

Original data processing: Cell counts per sample came from amplifying reference gene primers. Data came from immunoSEQ multiplex PCR; TCRdb stores just in-frame clones and leaves some out. Clone size and the V and J calls come from that table; the DNA yielded D and trimming. The sample includes 110,000 or so clones, 65% to 80% of them seen just once. This chain connects TRBV5-6 to TRBJ1-1; D remains unclear. The receptor comes from a man in his fifties or sixties with acute or convalescent COVID-19. Sequenced input: peripheral blood. CDR3 sequence reads: CASSLLNTEAFF. The CDR3 DNA sequence: TGTGCCAGCAGCCTCCTCAACACTGAAGCTTTCTTT.